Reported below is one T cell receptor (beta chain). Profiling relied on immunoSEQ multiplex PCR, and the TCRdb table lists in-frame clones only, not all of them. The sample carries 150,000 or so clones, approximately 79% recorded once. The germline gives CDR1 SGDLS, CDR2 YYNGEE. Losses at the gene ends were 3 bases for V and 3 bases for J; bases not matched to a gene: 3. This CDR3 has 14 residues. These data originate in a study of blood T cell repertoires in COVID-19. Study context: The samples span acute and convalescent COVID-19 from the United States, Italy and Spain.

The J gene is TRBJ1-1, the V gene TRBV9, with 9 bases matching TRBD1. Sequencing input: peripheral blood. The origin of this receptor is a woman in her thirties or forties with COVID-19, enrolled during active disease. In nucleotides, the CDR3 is TGTGCCAGCAGCGATACAGGGGGCTACACTGAAGCTTTCTTT. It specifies CASSDTGGYTEAFF.